This T cell receptor beta chain was profiled in a study of T cells in Graves' hyperthyroidism and ophthalmopathy. General study points: Most expanded thyroid clonotypes above 0.001 recurred in blood.

There are many counts of this clonotype. The antigen remains unidentified. The germline V and J ends were trimmed by 4 bases and 0 bases, with 7 bases remaining between them. The CDR3 spans 14 residues. CDR1 is SNHLY, CDR2 FYNNEI, per germline. The CDR3 regions of TCR beta were amplified from RNA transcripts. HTBI primers were used for first-round RT-PCR of the TCR CDR3. TCRdb re-called the multiplex PCR reads with MiXCR, one entry per CDR3 protein. This sample has fewer than 600,000 distinct CDR3 sequences, with approximately 15% found just once. This sequence was found in a woman aged 40 to 50 with Graves' hyperthyroidism. Sequencing input: blood. The V call is TRBV2, the J call TRBJ1-3; D call uncertain. In DNA form, the CDR3 reads TGTGCCAGCAGTGTCGGGATCTCTGGAAACACCATATATTTT. This codes for CASSVGISGNTIYF.